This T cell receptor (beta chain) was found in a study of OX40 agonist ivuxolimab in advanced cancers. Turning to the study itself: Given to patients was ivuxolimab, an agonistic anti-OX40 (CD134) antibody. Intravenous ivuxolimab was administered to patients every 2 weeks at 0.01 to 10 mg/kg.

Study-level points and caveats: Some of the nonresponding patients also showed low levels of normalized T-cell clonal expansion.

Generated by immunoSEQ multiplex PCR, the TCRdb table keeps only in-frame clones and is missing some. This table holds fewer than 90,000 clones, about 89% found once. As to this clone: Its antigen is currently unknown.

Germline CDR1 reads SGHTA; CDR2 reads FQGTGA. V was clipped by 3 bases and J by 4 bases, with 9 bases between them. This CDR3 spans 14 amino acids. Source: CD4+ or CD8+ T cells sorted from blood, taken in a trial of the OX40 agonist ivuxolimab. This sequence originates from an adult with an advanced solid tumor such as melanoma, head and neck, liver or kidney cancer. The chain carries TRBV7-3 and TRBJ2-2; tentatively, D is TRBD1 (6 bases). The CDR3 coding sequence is TGTGCCAGCAGCTTCGGACAGTCCACCGGGGAGCTGTTTTTT. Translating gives CASSFGQSTGELFF.